This entry features one T cell receptor (beta chain) sequence. TCRdb re-called the RT-PCR reads through MiXCR, storing one row per CDR3 protein. Of about 960,000 distinct CDR3 sequences detected, about 20% appear once; the ten largest clones hold 5.5% to 6.5%. These data are taken from a study of patients and donors after allogeneic stem cell transplantation. The CDR3 spans 14 residues. The germline CDR1 and CDR2 sequences are MNHEY and SVGEGT. Trimming cost V 0 bases and J 3 bases, with 7 bases left between them. The chain is built from TRBV6-2 or TRBV6-3 and TRBJ2-3, with D hard to call. The receptor was isolated from a human donor who was either an allogeneic HSCT recipient or a stem cell or donor lymphocyte infusion donor (not recorded which). It is not recorded whose cells these are; they may come from a transplant donor. Sequencing was performed on blood, either unsorted or a sorted T cell fraction (not recorded which). CDR3 DNA sequence: TGTGCCAGCAGTTACTCGAGTGCGACAGATACGCAGTATTTT. Translated: CASSYSSATDTQYF.